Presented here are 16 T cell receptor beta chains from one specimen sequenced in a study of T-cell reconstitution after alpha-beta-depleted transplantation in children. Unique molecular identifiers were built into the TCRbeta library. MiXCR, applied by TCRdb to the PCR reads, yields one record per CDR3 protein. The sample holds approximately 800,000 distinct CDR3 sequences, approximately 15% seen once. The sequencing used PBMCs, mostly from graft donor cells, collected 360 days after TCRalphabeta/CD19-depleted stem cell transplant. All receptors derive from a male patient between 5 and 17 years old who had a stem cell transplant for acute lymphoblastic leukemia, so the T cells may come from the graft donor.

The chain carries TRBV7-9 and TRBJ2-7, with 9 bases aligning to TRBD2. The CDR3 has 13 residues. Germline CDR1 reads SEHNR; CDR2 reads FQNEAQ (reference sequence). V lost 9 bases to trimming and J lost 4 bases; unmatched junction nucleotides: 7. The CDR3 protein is CASRTSVNYEQYF. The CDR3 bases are TGTGCCAGTAGGACTAGCGTAAATTACGAGCAGTACTTC. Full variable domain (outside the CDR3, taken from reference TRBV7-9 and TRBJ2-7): DTGVSQNPRHKITKRGQNVTFRCDPISEHNRLYWYRQTLGQGPEFLTYFQNEAQLEKSRLLSDRFSAERPKGSFSTLEIQRTEQGDSAMYLCASRTSVNYEQYFGPGTRLTVT.

The CDR3 DNA reads as TGTGCCAGCAGCCACAGAAAGACTAGCGGGAGGAGAGAGACCCAGTACTTC. It specifies CASSHRKTSGRRETQYF. This chain connects TRBV4-2 to TRBJ2-5; 13 bases map to TRBD2. V lost 3 bases to trimming and J lost 4 bases; unmatched junction nucleotides: 8. Germline V gene sequence: CDR1 LGHNA, CDR2 YNFKEQ. The CDR3 is 17 residues long.

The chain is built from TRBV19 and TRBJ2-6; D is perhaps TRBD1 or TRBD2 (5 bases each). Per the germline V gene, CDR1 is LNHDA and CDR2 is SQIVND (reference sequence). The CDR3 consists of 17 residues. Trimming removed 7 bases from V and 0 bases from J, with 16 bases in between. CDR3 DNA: TGTGCCAGTACCTTGGGACGGATGCTCTCTGGGGCCAACGTCCTGACTTTC. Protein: CASTLGRMLSGANVLTF.

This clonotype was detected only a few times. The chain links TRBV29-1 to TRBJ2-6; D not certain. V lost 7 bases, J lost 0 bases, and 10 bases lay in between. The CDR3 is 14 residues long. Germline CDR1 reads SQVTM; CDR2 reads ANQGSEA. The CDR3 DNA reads TGCAGCGCCGTACTCGCCTCTGGGGCCAACGTCCTGACTTTC. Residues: CSAVLASGANVLTF.

CDR3 amino acids: CASSLVAGAFGEQYF. The DNA of the CDR3 is TGCGCCAGCAGCTTGGTGGCAGGAGCCTTCGGAGAGCAGTACTTC. The chain joins TRBV5-1 to TRBJ2-7; D is unresolved. Germline assignment: CDR1 SGHRS and CDR2 YFSETQ. This CDR3 contains 15 residues. V lost 0 bases and J lost 7, with 17 bases in between.

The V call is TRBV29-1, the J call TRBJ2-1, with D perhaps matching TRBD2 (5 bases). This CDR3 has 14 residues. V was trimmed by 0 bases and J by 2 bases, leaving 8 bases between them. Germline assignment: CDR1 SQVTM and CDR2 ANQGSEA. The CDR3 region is CSVEDPGAYNEQFF. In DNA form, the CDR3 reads TGCAGCGTTGAAGATCCCGGGGCCTACAATGAGCAGTTCTTC.

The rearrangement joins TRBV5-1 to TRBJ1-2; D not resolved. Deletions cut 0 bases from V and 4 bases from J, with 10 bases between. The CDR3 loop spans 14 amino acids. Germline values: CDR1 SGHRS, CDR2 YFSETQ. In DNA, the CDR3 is TGCGCCAGCAGCTTGGATGGCAGCTTCTATGGCTACACCTTC. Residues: CASSLDGSFYGYTF.

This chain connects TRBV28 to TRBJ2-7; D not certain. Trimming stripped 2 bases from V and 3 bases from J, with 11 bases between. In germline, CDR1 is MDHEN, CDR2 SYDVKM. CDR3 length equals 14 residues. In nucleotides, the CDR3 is TGTGCCAGCAGTTTAGAACAGCTAAACTACGAGCAGTACTTC. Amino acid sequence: CASSLEQLNYEQYF.

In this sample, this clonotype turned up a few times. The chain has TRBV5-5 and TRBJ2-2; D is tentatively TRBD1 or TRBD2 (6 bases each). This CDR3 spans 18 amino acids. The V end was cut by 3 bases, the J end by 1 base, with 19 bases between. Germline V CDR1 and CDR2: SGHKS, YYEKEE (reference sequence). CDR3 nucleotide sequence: TGTGCCAGCAGCTCGGGGGCCTGGGTACAGATGAACACCGGGGAGCTGTTTTTT. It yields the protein CASSSGAWVQMNTGELFF.

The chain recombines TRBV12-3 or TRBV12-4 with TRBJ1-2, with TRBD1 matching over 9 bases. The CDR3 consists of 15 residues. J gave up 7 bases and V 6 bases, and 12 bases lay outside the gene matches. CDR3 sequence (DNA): TGTGCCAGCAGGGATTACTCCGGGACAGGGAGTGGCTACACCTTC. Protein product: CASRDYSGTGSGYTF.

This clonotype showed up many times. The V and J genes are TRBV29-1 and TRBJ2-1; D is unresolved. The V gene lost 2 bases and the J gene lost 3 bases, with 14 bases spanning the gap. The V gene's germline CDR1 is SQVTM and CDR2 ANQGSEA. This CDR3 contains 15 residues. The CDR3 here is CSVELDGPGYNEQFF. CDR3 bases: TGCAGCGTTGAACTAGACGGTCCGGGCTACAATGAGCAGTTCTTC.

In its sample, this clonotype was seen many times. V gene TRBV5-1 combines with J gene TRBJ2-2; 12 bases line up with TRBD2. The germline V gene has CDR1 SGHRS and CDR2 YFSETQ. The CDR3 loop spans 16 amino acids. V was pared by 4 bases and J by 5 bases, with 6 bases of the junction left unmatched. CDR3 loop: CASSPWTSGVTGELFF. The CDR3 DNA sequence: TGCGCCAGCAGCCCCTGGACTAGCGGGGTTACCGGGGAGCTGTTTTTT.

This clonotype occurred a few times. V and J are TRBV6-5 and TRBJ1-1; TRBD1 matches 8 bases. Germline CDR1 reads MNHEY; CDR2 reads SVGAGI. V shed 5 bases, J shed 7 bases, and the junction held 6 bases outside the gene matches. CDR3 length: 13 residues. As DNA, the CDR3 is TGTGCCAGCAGTCCACAGGGGGGGTATGAAGCTTTCTTT. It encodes CASSPQGGYEAFF.

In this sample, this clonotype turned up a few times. The CDR3 region has the DNA TGTGCCAGCAGTCGCCGACTGCACACAGATACGCAGTATTTT. It codes for CASSRRLHTDTQYF. The V gene is TRBV12-3 or TRBV12-4, the J gene TRBJ2-3; D is undetermined. V dropped 5 bases and J dropped 2 bases, with 11 bases sitting between them. The CDR3 has 14 amino acids.

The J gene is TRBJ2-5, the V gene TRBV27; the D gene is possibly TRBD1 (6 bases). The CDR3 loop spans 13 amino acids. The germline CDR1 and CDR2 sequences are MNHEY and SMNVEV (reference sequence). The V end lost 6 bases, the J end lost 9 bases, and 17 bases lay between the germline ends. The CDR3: CASSVGNRAPQYF. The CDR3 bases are TGTGCCAGCAGCGTGGGGAACAGGGCTCCCCAGTACTTC.

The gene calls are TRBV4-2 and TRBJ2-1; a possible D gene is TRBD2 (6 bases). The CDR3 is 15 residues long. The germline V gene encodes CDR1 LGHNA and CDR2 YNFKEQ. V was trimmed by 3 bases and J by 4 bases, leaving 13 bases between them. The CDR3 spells CASSQPGLDYNEQFF. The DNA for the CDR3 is TGTGCCAGCAGCCAGCCGGGACTCGATTACAATGAGCAGTTCTTC.